Each of the 8 T cell receptor beta chains below was sequenced from the same sample in a study of shared clonotypes between healthy human individuals. CD45RO-negative, CCR7-selected cells formed the naive CD8 fraction, which excluded terminally differentiated effector memory CD45RA+ cells. Only in-frame clones appear in the TCRdb table, and some are missing; sequencing was by immunoSEQ multiplex PCR. The sample shows some 740,000 clones, almost 95% of them seen only once. Sequenced input: naive CD8+ T cells sorted from blood. These receptors came from a young man in good health.

The chain carries TRBV6-5 and TRBJ2-1, with TRBD2 matching 9 bases. Trimming took 5 bases from V and 8 from J; bases not matched to a gene: 4. Germline V gene data show CDR1 as MNHEY and CDR2 as SVGAGI. The CDR3 extends over 13 amino acids. This CDR3 is CASSVAGAYEQFF. CDR3 nucleotides: TGTGCCAGCAGTGTAGCGGGAGCTTATGAGCAGTTCTTC.

The chain links TRBV6-5 to TRBJ2-7; a weak D match, TRBD1 (5 bases). This CDR3 has 14 residues. V lost 7 bases to trimming and J lost 1 base, with 14 bases between them. In germline, CDR1 is MNHEY, CDR2 SVGAGI. CDR3 amino acids: CASMEQGGSYEQYF. The CDR3 DNA follows: TGTGCCAGCATGGAGCAGGGCGGTTCCTACGAGCAGTACTTC.

This chain connects TRBV7-9 to TRBJ2-1; D uncertain. CDR3 length equals 16 residues. The germline V gene encodes CDR1 SEHNR and CDR2 FQNEAQ (reference sequence). Trimming removed 5 bases from V and 0 bases from J, with 14 bases in between. The CDR3 sequence: CASSQKNRDSYNEQFF. CDR3 nucleotides: TGTGCCAGCAGCCAGAAAAACAGAGACTCCTACAATGAGCAGTTCTTC.

This chain connects TRBV7-2 to TRBJ2-1, with D uncertain. CDR3 length: 15 amino acids. Germline V CDR1 and CDR2: SGHTA, FQGNSA. Trimming stripped 5 bases from V and 0 bases from J, with 11 bases between. The CDR3 nucleotides are TGTGCCAGCAGCCGTAAAGAGAGCTCCTACAATGAGCAGTTCTTC. It specifies CASSRKESSYNEQFF. The full variable domain, rest sourced from reference TRBV7-2 and TRBJ2-1, is GAGVSQSPSNKVTEKGKDVELRCDPISGHTALYWYRQSLGQGLEFLIYFQGNSAPDKSGLPSDRFSAERTGGSVSTLTIQRTQQEDSAVYLCASSRKESSYNEQFFGPGTRLTVL.

V and J are TRBV19 and TRBJ2-1; TRBD2 matches 7 bases. CDR1 and CDR2 from the germline V gene are LNHDA and SQIVND (reference sequence). Trimming at V came to 7 bases and at J to 0 bases, leaving 9 bases not matched to a gene. The CDR3 contains 16 residues. CDR3 in DNA: TGTGCCAGTATTCCCAGCGGGACCAGCTCCTACAATGAGCAGTTCTTC. Amino acids: CASIPSGTSSYNEQFF. The full variable domain, rest sourced from reference TRBV19 and TRBJ2-1, is DGGITQSPKYLFRKEGQNVTLSCEQNLNHDAMYWYRQDPGQGLRLIYYSQIVNDFQKGDIAEGYSVSREKKESFPLTVTSAQKNPTAFYLCASIPSGTSSYNEQFFGPGTRLTVL.

V and J are TRBV18 and TRBJ2-6, with 8 positions matching TRBD1. J was trimmed by 5 bases and V by 2 bases; bases with no gene match: 5. This CDR3 comprises 16 residues. CDR1 and CDR2 from the germline V gene are KGHSH and LQKENI. CDR3 loop: CASSPGQGGWANVLTF. In DNA, the CDR3 is TGTGCCAGCTCACCAGGACAGGGTGGGTGGGCCAACGTCCTGACTTTC. Full variable domain (outside the CDR3, taken from reference TRBV18 and TRBJ2-6): NAGVMQNPRHLVRRRGQEARLRCSPMKGHSHVYWYRQLPEEGLKFMVYLQKENIIDESGMPKERFSAEFPKEGPSILRIQQVVRGDSAAYFCASSPGQGGWANVLTFGAGSRLTVL.

The chain joins TRBV7-2 to TRBJ1-2; tentative D call: TRBD1 (5 bases). Germline V CDR1 and CDR2: SGHTA, FQGNSA. The CDR3 has 15 residues. V was shortened by 7 bases and J by 3 bases, with 18 bases between the two germline ends. The CDR3 spells CASNLFGGLDYGYTF. As DNA, the CDR3 is TGTGCCAGCAACCTCTTTGGGGGGTTGGACTATGGCTACACCTTC.

This rearrangement joins TRBV15 to TRBJ1-2; TRBD1 aligns across 9 bases. The CDR3 length is 18 residues. Losses at the gene ends were 2 bases for V and 3 bases for J; bases not matched to a gene: 13. Germline V lookup: CDR1 LNHNV, CDR2 YYDKDF (reference sequence). The CDR3 protein is CATSRSRDRAVRDYGYTF. The CDR3 nucleotides read TGTGCCACCAGCAGAAGCCGGGACAGGGCAGTACGCGACTATGGCTACACCTTC. Full variable domain (missing parts from reference TRBV15 and TRBJ1-2): DAMVIQNPRYQVTQFGKPVTLSCSQTLNHNVMYWYQQKSSQAPKLLFHYYDKDFNNEADTPDNFQSRRPNTSFCFLDIRSPGLGDTAMYLCATSRSRDRAVRDYGYTFGSGTRLTVV.